Listed below are T cell receptor beta chains from one sample, sequenced in a study of blood T cell repertoires in COVID-19. The protocol was immunoSEQ multiplex PCR, while the TCRdb copy is restricted to in-frame clones and leaves out a portion. The sample lists 80,000 or so clones; 80% to 90% were seen once. Sequencing input: peripheral blood. These receptors were obtained from a woman aged 80 or over with acute or convalescent COVID-19. The CDR3 runs from the conserved cysteine through the conserved F or W. Each record gives: CDR3 protein, J gene, V gene.

CASGWTGRSNQPQHF	TRBJ1-5	TRBV27
CASSLVQGNNEQFF	TRBJ2-1	TRBV11-3
CASSLEEDTEAFF	TRBJ1-1	TRBV7-7
CASAGVIGEKLFF	TRBJ1-4	TRBV5-1
CAFTSGVAKNIQYF	TRBJ2-4	TRBV30
CASSPSPGNTIYF	TRBJ1-3	TRBV7-9
CASSLAQGANEKLFF	TRBJ1-4	TRBV7-9
CASSPAGGGTKETQYF	TRBJ2-5	TRBV7-8
CASSSGPGQPQHF	TRBJ1-5	TRBV10-1
CASSLNPSGTGGVRNQPQHF	TRBJ1-5	TRBV27
CASSLRGGVEQFF	TRBJ2-1	TRBV12-3/TRBV12-4
CASGNGGALTGELFF	TRBJ2-2	TRBV19
CATSLTGNQPQHF	TRBJ1-5	TRBV15
CASRPGQGSGYGYTF	TRBJ1-2	TRBV6-4
CASSQGQGWQPQHF	TRBJ1-5	TRBV3-1/TRBV3-2
CASSPQTYEQYF	TRBJ2-7	TRBV2
CASSLGGTGGAGSGYTF	TRBJ1-2	TRBV11-3
CASSQDMTGGQPQHF	TRBJ1-5	TRBV3-1/TRBV3-2
CASSKAGQGIGANVLTF	TRBJ2-6	TRBV21-1
CASSTTGGGVMNTEAFF	TRBJ1-1	TRBV7-8
CASTLSRGTEAFF	TRBJ1-1	TRBV27
CASSSTGGRSEAFF	TRBJ1-1	TRBV2
CASSKGQIINEKLFF	TRBJ1-4	TRBV7-8
CASRTTGELFF	TRBJ1-4	TRBV3-1/TRBV3-2
CASSRDRNNQPQHF	TRBJ1-5	TRBV6-5